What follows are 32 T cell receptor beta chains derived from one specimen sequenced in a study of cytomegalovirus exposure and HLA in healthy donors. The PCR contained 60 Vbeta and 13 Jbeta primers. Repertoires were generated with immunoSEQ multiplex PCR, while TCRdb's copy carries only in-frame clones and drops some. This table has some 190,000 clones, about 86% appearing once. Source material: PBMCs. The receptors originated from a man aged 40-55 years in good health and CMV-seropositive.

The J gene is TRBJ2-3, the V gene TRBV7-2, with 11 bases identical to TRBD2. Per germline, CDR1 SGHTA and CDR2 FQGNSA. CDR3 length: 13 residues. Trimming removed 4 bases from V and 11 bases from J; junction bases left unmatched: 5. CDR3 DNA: TGTGCCAGCAGCTCCGATAGCGGGAGGGGGCAGTATTTT. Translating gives CASSSDSGRGQYF. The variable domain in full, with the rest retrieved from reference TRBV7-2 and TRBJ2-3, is GAGVSQSPSNKVTEKGKDVELRCDPISGHTALYWYRQSLGQGLEFLIYFQGNSAPDKSGLPSDRFSAERTGGSVSTLTIQRTQQEDSAVYLCASSSDSGRGQYFGPGTRLTVL.

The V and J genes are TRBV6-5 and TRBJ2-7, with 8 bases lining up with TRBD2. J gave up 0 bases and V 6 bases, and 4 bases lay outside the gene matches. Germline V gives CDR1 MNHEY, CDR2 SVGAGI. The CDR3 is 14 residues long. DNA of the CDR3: TGTGCCAGCAGAGCGGGAGTACCCTCCTACGAGCAGTACTTC. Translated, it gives CASRAGVPSYEQYF.

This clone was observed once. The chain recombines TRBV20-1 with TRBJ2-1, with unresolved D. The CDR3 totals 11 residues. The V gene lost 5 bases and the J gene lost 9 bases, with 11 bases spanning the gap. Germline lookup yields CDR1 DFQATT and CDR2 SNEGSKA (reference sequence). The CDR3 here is CSASIAGEQFF. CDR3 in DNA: TGCAGTGCTTCAATTGCAGGTGAGCAGTTCTTC.

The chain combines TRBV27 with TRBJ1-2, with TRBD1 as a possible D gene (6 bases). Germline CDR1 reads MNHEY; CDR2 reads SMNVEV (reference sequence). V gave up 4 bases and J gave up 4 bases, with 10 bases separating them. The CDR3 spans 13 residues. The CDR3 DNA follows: TGTGCCAGCAGTTGGACAGCTGGCTATGGCTACACCTTC. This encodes CASSWTAGYGYTF.

The CDR3 nucleotides are TGTGCCAGCGTGGGACAAGACCAAGAGACCCAGTACTTC. This codes for CASVGQDQETQYF. This sequence joins TRBV6-1 and TRBJ2-5; possibly TRBD1 for D (6 bases). Germline V gene sequence: CDR1 MNHNS, CDR2 SASEGT. The V and J ends lost 8 bases and 0 bases respectively, with 10 bases between them. There are 13 residues in the CDR3.

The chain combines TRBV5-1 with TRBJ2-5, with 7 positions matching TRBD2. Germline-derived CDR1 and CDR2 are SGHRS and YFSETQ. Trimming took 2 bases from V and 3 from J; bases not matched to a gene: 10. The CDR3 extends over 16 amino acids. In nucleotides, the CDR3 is TGCGCCAGCAGCTTCGGTAGCGGGCCTGGGGAAGAGACCCAGTACTTC. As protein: CASSFGSGPGEETQYF.

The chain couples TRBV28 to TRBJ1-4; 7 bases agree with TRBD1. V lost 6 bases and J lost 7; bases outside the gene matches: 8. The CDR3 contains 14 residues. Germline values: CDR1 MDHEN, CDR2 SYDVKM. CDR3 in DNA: TGTGCCAGCAGGAAAGGGGGCGGCTCTGAAAAACTGTTTTTT. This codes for CASRKGGGSEKLFF.

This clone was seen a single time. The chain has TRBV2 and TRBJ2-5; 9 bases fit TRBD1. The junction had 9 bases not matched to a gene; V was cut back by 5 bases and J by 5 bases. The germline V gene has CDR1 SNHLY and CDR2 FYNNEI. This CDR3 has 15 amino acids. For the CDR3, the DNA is TGTGCCAGCAGTCGGAACAGGGGGCCAGGGGAGACCCAGTACTTC. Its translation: CASSRNRGPGETQYF.

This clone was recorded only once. CDR3 region: CASSRADRSQVEPNTEAFF. DNA of the CDR3: TGCGCCAGCAGCAGAGCAGACAGATCCCAAGTCGAACCGAACACTGAAGCTTTCTTT. The chain carries TRBV5-1 and TRBJ1-1; D is possibly TRBD1 (5 bases). Trimming cost V 4 bases and J 1 base, with 26 bases left between them. The germline gives CDR1 SGHRS, CDR2 YFSETQ. This CDR3 has 19 residues.

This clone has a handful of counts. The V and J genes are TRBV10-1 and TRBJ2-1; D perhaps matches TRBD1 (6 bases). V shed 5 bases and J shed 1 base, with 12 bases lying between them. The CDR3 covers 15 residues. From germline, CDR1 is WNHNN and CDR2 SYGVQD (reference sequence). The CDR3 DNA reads TGCGCCAGCAGTACCGGGACAAGTTCCTACAATGAGCAGTTCTTC. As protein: CASSTGTSSYNEQFF.

CDR3 DNA: TGTGCCAGCAGCCACAGCGGGAGGGCAAGTAATGAGCAGTTCTTC. Its protein product is CASSHSGRASNEQFF. V is TRBV9 and J is TRBJ2-1; 10 bases match TRBD2. CDR1 and CDR2 (germline): SGDLS, YYNGEE. This CDR3 spans 15 amino acids. With V trimmed by 4 bases and J by 7 bases, 8 bases remained unmatched. Full variable domain (remainder filled in from reference TRBV9 and TRBJ2-1): DSGVTQTPKHLITATGQRVTLRCSPRSGDLSVYWYQQSLDQGLQFLIQYYNGEERAKGNILERFSAQQFPDLHSELNLSSLELGDSALYFCASSHSGRASNEQFFGPGTRLTVL.

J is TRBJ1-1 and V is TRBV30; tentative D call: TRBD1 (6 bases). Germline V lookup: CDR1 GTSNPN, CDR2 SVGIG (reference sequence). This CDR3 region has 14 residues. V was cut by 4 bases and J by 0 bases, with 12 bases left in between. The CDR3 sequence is CAWTGGPLNTEAFF. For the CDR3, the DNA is TGTGCCTGGACTGGGGGCCCCCTGAACACTGAAGCTTTCTTT. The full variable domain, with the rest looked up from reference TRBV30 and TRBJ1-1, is SQTIHQWPATLVQPVGSPLSLECTVEGTSNPNLYWYRQAAGRGLQLLFYSVGIGQISSEVPQNLSASRPQDRQFILSSKKLLLSDSGFYLCAWTGGPLNTEAFFGQGTRLTVV.

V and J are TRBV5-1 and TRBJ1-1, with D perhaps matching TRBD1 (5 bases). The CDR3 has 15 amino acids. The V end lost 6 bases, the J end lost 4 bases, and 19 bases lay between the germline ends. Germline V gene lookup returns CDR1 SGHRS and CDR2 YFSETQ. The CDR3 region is CASTNLDGGGTEAFF. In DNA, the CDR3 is TGCGCCAGCACGAACCTGGACGGGGGAGGCACTGAAGCTTTCTTT.

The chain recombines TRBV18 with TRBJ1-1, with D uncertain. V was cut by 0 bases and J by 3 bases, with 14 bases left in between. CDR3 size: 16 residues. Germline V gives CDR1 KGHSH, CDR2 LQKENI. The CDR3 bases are TGTGCCAGCTCACCACCGAAGCGACCGGATCACACTGAAGCTTTCTTT. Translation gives CASSPPKRPDHTEAFF.

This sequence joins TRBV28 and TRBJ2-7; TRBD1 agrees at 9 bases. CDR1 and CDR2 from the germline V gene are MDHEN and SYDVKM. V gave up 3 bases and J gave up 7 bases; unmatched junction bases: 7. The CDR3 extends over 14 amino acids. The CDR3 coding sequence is TGTGCCAGCAGTTTGGGACAGGGTTTTTGGGAGCAGTACTTC. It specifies CASSLGQGFWEQYF.

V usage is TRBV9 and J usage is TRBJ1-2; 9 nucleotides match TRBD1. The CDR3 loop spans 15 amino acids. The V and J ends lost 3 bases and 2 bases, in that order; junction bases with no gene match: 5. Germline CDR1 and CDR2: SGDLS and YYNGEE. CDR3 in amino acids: CASSARGTGNYGYTF. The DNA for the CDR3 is TGTGCCAGCAGCGCCCGAGGGACAGGGAACTATGGCTACACCTTC.

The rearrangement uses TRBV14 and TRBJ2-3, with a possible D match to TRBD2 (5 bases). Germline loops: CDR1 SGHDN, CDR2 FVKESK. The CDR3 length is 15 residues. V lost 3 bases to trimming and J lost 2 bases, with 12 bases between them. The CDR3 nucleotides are TGTGCCAGCAGCCATGGACTCACTTACACAGATACGCAGTATTTT. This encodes CASSHGLTYTDTQYF.

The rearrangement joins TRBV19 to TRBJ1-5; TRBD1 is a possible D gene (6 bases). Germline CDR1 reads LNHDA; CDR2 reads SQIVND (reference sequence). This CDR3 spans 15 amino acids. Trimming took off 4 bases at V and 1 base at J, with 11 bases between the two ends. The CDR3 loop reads CASSNQGISNQPQHF. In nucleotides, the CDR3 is TGTGCCAGTAGTAACCAGGGGATAAGCAATCAGCCCCAGCATTTT. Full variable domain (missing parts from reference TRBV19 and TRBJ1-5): DGGITQSPKYLFRKEGQNVTLSCEQNLNHDAMYWYRQDPGQGLRLIYYSQIVNDFQKGDIAEGYSVSREKKESFPLTVTSAQKNPTAFYLCASSNQGISNQPQHFGDGTRLSIL.

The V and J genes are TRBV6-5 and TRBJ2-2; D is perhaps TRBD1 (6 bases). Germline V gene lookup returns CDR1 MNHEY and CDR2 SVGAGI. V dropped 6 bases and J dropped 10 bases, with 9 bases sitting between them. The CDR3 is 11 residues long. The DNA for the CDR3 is TGTGCCAGCAGACAGGGTTCGGAGCTGTTTTTT. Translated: CASRQGSELFF.

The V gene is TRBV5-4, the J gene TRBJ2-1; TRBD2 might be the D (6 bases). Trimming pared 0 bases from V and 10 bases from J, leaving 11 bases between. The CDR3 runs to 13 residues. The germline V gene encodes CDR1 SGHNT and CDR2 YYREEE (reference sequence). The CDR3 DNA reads TGTGCCAGCAGCTTGGATACTAGCCGGGAGCAGTTCTTC. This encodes CASSLDTSREQFF. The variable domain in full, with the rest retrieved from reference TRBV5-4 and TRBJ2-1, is ETGVTQSPTHLIKTRGQQVTLRCSSQSGHNTVSWYQQALGQGPQFIFQYYREEENGRGNFPPRFSGLQFPNYSSELNVNALELDDSALYLCASSLDTSREQFFGPGTRLTVL.

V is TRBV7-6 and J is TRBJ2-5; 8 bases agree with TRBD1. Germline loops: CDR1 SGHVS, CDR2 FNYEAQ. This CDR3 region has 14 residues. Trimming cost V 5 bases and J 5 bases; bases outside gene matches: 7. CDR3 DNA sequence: TGTGCCAGCAGCCCCCGACAGGGGATGGAGACCCAGTACTTC. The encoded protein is CASSPRQGMETQYF.

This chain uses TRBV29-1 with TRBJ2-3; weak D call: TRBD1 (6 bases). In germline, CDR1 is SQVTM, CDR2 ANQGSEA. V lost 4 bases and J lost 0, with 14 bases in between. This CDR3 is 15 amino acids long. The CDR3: CSVGYRDKSTDTQYF. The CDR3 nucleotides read TGCAGCGTTGGCTACAGGGACAAAAGCACAGATACGCAGTATTTT.

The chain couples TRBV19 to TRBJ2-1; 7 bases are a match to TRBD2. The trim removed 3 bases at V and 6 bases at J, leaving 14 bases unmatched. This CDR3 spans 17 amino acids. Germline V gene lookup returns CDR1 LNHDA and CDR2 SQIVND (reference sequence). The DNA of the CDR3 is TGTGCCAGTAGTATCCTCCCTCGCGGGAGATACGGCAATGAGCAGTTCTTC. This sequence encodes CASSILPRGRYGNEQFF.

The CDR3, as DNA: TGTGCCATCGGGACTAGCGGGACCGATGAGCAGTTCTTC. The encoded protein is CAIGTSGTDEQFF. The chain joins TRBV6-1 to TRBJ2-1; 13 nucleotides agree with TRBD2. This CDR3 spans 13 amino acids. V gave up 10 bases and J gave up 8 bases; unmatched junction bases: 5. In germline, CDR1 is MNHNS, CDR2 SASEGT.

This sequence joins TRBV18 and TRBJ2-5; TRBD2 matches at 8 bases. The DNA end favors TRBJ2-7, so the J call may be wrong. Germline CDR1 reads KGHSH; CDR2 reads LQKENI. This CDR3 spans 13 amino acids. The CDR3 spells CASSPTSDHEQYF. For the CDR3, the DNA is TGTGCCAGCTCACCGACTAGCGACCACGAGCAGTACTTC.

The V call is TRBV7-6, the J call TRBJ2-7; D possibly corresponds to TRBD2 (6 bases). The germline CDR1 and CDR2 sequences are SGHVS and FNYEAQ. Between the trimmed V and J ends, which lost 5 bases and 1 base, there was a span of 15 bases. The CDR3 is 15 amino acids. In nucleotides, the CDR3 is TGTGCCAGCAGCCGGGAGCAGGGTAGGTCCTACGAGCAGTACTTC. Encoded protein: CASSREQGRSYEQYF. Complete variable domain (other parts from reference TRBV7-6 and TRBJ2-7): GAGVSQSPRYKVTKRGQDVALRCDPISGHVSLYWYRQALGQGPEFLTYFNYEAQQDKSGLPNDRFSAERPEGSISTLTIQRTEQRDSAMYRCASSREQGRSYEQYFGPGTRLTVT.

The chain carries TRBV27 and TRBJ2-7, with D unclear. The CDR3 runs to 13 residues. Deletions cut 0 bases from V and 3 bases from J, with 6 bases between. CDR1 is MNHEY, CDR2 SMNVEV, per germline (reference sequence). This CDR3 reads CASSLSTYYEQYF. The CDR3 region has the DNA TGTGCCAGCAGTTTATCCACATACTACGAGCAGTACTTC.

The CDR3 sequence: CASSYSYNEQFF. CDR3 nucleotide sequence: TGTGCCAGCAGTTATAGTTACAATGAGCAGTTCTTC. The V and J genes are TRBV6-1 and TRBJ2-1; unclear D gene. The CDR3 sequence is 12 residues long. V lost 5 bases and J lost 4, with 6 bases in between. Germline lookup yields CDR1 MNHNS and CDR2 SASEGT.

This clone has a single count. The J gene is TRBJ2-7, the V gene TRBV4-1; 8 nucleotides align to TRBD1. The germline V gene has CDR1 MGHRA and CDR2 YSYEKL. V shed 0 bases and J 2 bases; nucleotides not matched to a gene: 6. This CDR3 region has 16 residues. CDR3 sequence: CASSQDDRGLTYEQYF. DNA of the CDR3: TGCGCCAGCAGCCAAGATGACAGGGGTCTAACCTACGAGCAGTACTTC.

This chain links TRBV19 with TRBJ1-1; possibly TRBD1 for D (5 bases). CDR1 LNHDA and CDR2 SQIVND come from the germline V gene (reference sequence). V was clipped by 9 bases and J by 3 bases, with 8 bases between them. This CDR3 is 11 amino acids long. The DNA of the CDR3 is TGTGCCAGCAGACAGTACACTGAAGCTTTCTTT. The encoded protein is CASRQYTEAFF.

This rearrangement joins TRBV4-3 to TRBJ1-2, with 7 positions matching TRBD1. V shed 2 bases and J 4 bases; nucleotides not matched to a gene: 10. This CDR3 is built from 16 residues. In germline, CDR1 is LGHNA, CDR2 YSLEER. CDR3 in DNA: TGCGCCAGCAGCCAACAAAGACAGGGTACAACCTATGGCTACACCTTC. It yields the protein CASSQQRQGTTYGYTF.

CDR3 in DNA: TGTGCCAGCAGCCCCTTGCCCCTGGACAGAACCGAAGAGACCCAGTACTTC. It is translated as CASSPLPLDRTEETQYF. The V and J genes are TRBV11-2 and TRBJ2-5, with D possibly matching TRBD1 (6 bases). The CDR3 totals 17 residues. Germline V gene sequence: CDR1 SGHAT, CDR2 FQNNGV. Trimming took 5 bases from V and 3 from J, leaving 22 bases between them.